This TCR beta chain was observed in a study of graft-versus-host responses after intestinal transplantation. For the study at large: Anti-thymocyte globulin induction was given to all recipients, followed by tacrolimus and steroids for about 3 years. Study-wide points: The highest levels of circulating GvH clones went along with early declines in HvG clones after transplant.

This CDR3 has 13 residues. CDR1 and CDR2 (germline): SGHRS, YFSETQ. V gave up 3 bases and J gave up 2 bases, with 9 bases separating them. Some clones are missing from TCRdb's copy, which holds only in-frame ones; the method was immunoSEQ multiplex PCR. The data hold about 93,000 clones, with over 80% observed a single time. Regarding this clone: Its antigen is not known.

This sequence was found in a human donor who received an intestinal transplant. The V gene is TRBV5-1, the J gene TRBJ2-7; D gene uncertain. The source material was unstimulated CD8+ T cells sorted from spleen or lymph node cells, sampled before intestinal transplant. The CDR3: CASSYGQPYEQYF. The CDR3 coding sequence is TGCGCCAGCAGCTATGGGCAGCCCTACGAGCAGTACTTC.